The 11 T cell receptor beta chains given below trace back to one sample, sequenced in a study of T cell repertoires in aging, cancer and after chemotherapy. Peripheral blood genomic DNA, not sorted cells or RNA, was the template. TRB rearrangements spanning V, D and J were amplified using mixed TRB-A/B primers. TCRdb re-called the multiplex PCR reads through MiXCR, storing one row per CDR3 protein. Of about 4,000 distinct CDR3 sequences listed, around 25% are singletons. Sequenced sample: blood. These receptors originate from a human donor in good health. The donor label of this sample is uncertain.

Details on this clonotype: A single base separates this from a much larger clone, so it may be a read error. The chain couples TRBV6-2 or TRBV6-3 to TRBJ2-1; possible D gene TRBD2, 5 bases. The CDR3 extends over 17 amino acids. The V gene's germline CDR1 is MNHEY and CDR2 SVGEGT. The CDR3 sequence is CASSWPGRRGYNNEQLF. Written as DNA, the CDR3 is TGTGCCAGCAGTTGGCCGGGAAGACGGGGTTACAACAATGAGCAGTTGTTC.

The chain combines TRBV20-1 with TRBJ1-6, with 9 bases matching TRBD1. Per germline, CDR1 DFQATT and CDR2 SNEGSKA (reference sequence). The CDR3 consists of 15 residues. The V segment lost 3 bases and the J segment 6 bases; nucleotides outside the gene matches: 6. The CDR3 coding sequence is TGCAGTGCTAGCTCAGGACAGGGGACTAATTCACCCCTCCACTTT. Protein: CSASSGQGTNSPLHF.

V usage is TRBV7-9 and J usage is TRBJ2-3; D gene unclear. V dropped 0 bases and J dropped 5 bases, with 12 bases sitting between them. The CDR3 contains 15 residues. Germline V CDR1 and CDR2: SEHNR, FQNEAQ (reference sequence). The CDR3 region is CASSLAHNPGDTQYF. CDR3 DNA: TGTGCCAGCAGCTTAGCGCACAACCCAGGAGATACGCAGTATTTT.

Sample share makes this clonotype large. The chain's CDR3 is CASSYPGELFF. In nucleotides, the CDR3 is TGTGCCAGCAGTTACCCCGGGGAGCTGTTTTTT. The chain is built from TRBV6-2 or TRBV6-3 and TRBJ2-2; no definite D call. Germline values: CDR1 MNHEY, CDR2 SVGEGT. With 2 bases removed from V and 6 bases from J, the gap between germline ends came to 1 base. CDR3 length: 11 amino acids.

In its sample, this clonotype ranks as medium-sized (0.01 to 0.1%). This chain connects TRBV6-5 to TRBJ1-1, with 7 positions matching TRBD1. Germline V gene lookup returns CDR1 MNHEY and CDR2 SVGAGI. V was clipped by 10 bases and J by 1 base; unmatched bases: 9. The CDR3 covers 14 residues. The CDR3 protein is CATQAGQKNTEAFF. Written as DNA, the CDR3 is TGTGCCACCCAGGCGGGACAGAAGAACACTGAAGCTTTCTTT.

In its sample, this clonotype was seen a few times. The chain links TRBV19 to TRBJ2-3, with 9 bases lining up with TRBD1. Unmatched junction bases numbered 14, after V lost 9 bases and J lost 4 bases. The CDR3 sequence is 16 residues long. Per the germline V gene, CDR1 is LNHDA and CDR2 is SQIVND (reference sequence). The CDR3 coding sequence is TGTGCCAGCCGAAGGTTGACAGGGGGGGGAGCAGATACGCAGTATTTT. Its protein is CASRRLTGGGADTQYF.

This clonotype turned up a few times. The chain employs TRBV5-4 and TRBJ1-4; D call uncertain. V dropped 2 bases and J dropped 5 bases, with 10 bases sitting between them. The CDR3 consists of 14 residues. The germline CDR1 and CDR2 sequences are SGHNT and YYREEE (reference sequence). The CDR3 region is CASSFFTENEKLFF. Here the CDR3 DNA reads TGTGCCAGCAGCTTTTTTACAGAGAATGAAAAACTGTTTTTT.

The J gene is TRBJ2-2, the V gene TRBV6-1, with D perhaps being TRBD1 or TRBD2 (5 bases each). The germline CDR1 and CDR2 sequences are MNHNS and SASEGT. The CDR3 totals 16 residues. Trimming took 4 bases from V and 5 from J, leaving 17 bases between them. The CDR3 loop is CASSARGKTGTGELFF. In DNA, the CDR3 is TGTGCCAGCAGTGCACGGGGCAAAACGGGGACCGGGGAGCTGTTTTTT.

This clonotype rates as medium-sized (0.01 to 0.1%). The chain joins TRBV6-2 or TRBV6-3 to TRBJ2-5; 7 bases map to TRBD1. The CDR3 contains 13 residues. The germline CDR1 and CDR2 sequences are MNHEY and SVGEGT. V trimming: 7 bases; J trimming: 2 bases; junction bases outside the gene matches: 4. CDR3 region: CASTDREQETQYF. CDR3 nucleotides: TGTGCCAGCACCGACAGGGAACAAGAGACCCAGTACTTC.

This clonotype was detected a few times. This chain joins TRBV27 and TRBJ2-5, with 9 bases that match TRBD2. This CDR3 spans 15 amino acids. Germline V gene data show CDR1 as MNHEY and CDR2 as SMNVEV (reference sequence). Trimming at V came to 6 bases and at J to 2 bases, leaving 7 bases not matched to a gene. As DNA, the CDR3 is TGTGCCAGCAGAAAAACTAGCGGGTGGCAAGAGACCCAGTACTTC. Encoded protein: CASRKTSGWQETQYF.

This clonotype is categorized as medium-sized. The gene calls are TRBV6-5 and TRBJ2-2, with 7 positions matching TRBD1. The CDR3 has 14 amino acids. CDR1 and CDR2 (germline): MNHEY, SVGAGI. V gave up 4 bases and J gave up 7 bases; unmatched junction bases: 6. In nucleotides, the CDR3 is TGTGCCAGCAGTTTAAGGGGGCATAACGGGGAGCTGTTTTTT. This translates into CASSLRGHNGELFF.